This is a list of T cell receptor beta chains from one sample in a study of T-cell memory formation after mild COVID-19. TCRdb recomputed calls from the 5' RACE reads with MiXCR, one row per CDR3 protein. The sample consists of about 320,000 distinct CDR3 sequences, around an eighth of them appearing once. The sequencing input was PBMCs or a T cell subset sorted from them (not recorded which). The receptors were gathered from a man between 18 and 35 years old who had mild COVID-19 (a few samples of this study predate the infection). Cell type and time point are not known. The CDR3 runs from the conserved cysteine through the conserved F or W. The D gene is left open where the match is weak. Size tells how often a clone was seen (once, few, many) or the class of an expanded clone, and some rows leave it out.

TRBJ1-2,-,TRBV10-3,-,CAIRESGDFYGYTF,TGTGCCATCAGGGAGTCCGGGGACTTCTATGGCTACACCTTC
TRBJ2-1,TRBD1,TRBV5-1,many,CASSRDRVINEQFF,TGCGCCAGCAGCAGGGACAGAGTTATTAATGAGCAGTTCTTC
TRBJ2-5,TRBD2,TRBV3-1,-,CASSTLAGSTQYF,TGTGCCAGCAGCACCCTAGCGGGGAGCACCCAGTACTTC
TRBJ2-2,-,TRBV28,-,CASTVSSGELFF,TGTGCCAGCACCGTCTCGTCCGGGGAGCTGTTTTTT
TRBJ2-1,-,TRBV7-2,few,CASSLSISSYNEQFF,TGTGCCAGCAGCTTATCAATAAGCTCCTACAATGAGCAGTTCTTC
TRBJ1-5,-,TRBV7-2,few,CASSSGRSPFMPQHF,TGTGCCAGCAGCTCGGGACGGAGTCCTTTCATGCCCCAGCATTTT
TRBJ2-3,-,TRBV7-9,few,CASSLGTATTDTQYF,TGTGCCAGCAGCTTAGGGACAGCGACCACAGATACGCAGTATTTT
TRBJ1-5,-,TRBV7-6,-,CASSLEAAGAHQPQHF,TGTGCCAGCAGCTTAGAGGCCGCAGGGGCCCATCAGCCCCAGCATTTT
TRBJ2-3,-,TRBV12-3/TRBV12-4,few,CASSPQFSGTDTQYF,TGTGCCAGCAGTCCACAGTTTTCGGGCACAGATACGCAGTATTTT
TRBJ2-3,TRBD2,TRBV9,many,CASSFSGGATDTQYF,TGTGCCAGCAGCTTTAGCGGGGGGGCCACAGATACGCAGTATTTT
TRBJ1-2,-,TRBV30,-,CAWARRYGYGYTF,TGTGCCTGGGCCCGGAGGTATGGCTATGGCTACACCTTC
TRBJ1-5,-,TRBV20-1,-,CSASPSQGMSNQPQHF,TGCAGTGCTTCTCCTTCGCAGGGAATGAGCAATCAGCCCCAGCATTTT
TRBJ1-4,-,TRBV3-1,-,CASSYTRGNEKLFF,TGTGCCAGCAGCTACACCCGCGGCAATGAAAAACTGTTTTTT
TRBJ1-6,TRBD1,TRBV15,-,CATSREAQGRTPLHF,TGTGCCACCAGCAGAGAGGCACAGGGGAGGACACCCCTCCACTTT
TRBJ1-2,-,TRBV20-1,-,CSARNRGGVKGYTF,TGCAGTGCTCGAAACCGGGGGGGAGTGAAGGGCTACACCTTC
TRBJ2-3,TRBD2,TRBV5-4,few,CASSLGLATADTQYF,TGTGCCAGCAGCCTGGGACTAGCAACGGCAGATACGCAGTATTTT